Listed below are T cell receptor beta chains from one sample, sequenced in a study of T-cell reconstitution after alpha-beta-depleted transplantation in children. Using its own MiXCR run on the PCR reads, TCRdb lists one record per CDR3 protein. Of 60,000 or so distinct CDR3 sequences in the sample, about 40% were seen once. Sequenced here: PBMCs, mostly from graft donor cells, sampled 360 days after TCRalphabeta/CD19-depleted stem cell transplant. These TCRs come from a male patient under 18 who had a stem cell transplant for acute lymphoblastic leukemia, so the T cells may come from the graft donor. Both conserved end residues are part of each CDR3. A D gene is named only where the DNA matches it firmly. Expanded clones are given a class, and other clones once, few, many or no size at all.

D gene: NA; J gene: TRBJ2-1; clone size: NA; V gene: TRBV12-3/TRBV12-4; CDR3 DNA: TGTGCCAGCAGTTTAATCCTAGGGATCCATGAGCAGTTCTTC; CDR3 protein: CASSLILGIHEQFF
D gene: NA; J gene: TRBJ2-7; clone size: NA; V gene: TRBV5-6; CDR3 DNA: TGTGCCAGCAGCTTCGGTACGAGTTACGAGCAGTACTTC; CDR3 protein: CASSFGTSYEQYF
D gene: NA; J gene: TRBJ2-7; clone size: few; V gene: TRBV12-3/TRBV12-4; CDR3 DNA: TGTGCCAGCAGTTGGGGGGTGACCTACGAGCAGTACTTC; CDR3 protein: CASSWGVTYEQYF
D gene: NA; J gene: TRBJ1-5; clone size: few; V gene: TRBV7-6; CDR3 DNA: TGTGCCAGCAGCTTAGGGGGGGATCAGCCCCAGCATTTT; CDR3 protein: CASSLGGDQPQHF
D gene: TRBD2; J gene: TRBJ2-3; clone size: NA; V gene: TRBV27; CDR3 DNA: TGTGCCAGCAGTTTATCGCCCCCCTGGTTTATCCCTAGCGGGAGGTCAACAGATACGCAGTATTTT; CDR3 protein: CASSLSPPWFIPSGRSTDTQYF
D gene: NA; J gene: TRBJ1-2; clone size: NA; V gene: TRBV12-3/TRBV12-4; CDR3 DNA: TGTGCCAGCAGCGACAGCTACTATGGCTACACCTTC; CDR3 protein: CASSDSYYGYTF
D gene: NA; J gene: TRBJ1-5; clone size: NA; V gene: TRBV24-1; CDR3 DNA: TGTGCCACCAGTGATGTCAATCAGCCCCAGCATTTT; CDR3 protein: CATSDVNQPQHF
D gene: TRBD1; J gene: TRBJ1-6; clone size: NA; V gene: TRBV4-2; CDR3 DNA: TGTGCCAGCACCACCAAAGGTATCGACAGGGATAATTCACCCCTCCACTTT; CDR3 protein: CASTTKGIDRDNSPLHF
D gene: NA; J gene: TRBJ2-7; clone size: NA; V gene: TRBV25-1; CDR3 DNA: TGTGCCAGCAGTGAAAGTTCGGCAGGGCACTACGAGCAGTACTTC; CDR3 protein: CASSESSAGHYEQYF
D gene: NA; J gene: TRBJ1-1; clone size: NA; V gene: TRBV7-9; CDR3 DNA: TGTGCCAGCAGCTTACAAGGCAGTCGGAACACTGAAGCTTTCTTT; CDR3 protein: CASSLQGSRNTEAFF
D gene: TRBD2; J gene: TRBJ2-3; clone size: NA; V gene: TRBV10-3; CDR3 DNA: TGTGCCATCAGTGAGTTAGCGGGGGCTAGCACAGATACGCAGTATTTT; CDR3 protein: CAISELAGASTDTQYF
D gene: NA; J gene: TRBJ2-2; clone size: few; V gene: TRBV29-1; CDR3 DNA: TGCAGCGGCCTGCTCGGGGAGCTGTTTTTT; CDR3 protein: CSGLLGELFF
D gene: NA; J gene: TRBJ2-3; clone size: NA; V gene: TRBV6-2/TRBV6-3; CDR3 DNA: TGTGCCAGCAGCCCCGGACGGTCGGACACAGATACGCAGTATTTT; CDR3 protein: CASSPGRSDTDTQYF
D gene: NA; J gene: TRBJ2-7; clone size: NA; V gene: TRBV18; CDR3 DNA: TGTGCCAGCTCACCATTGACAGCCTCCTACGAGCAGTACTTC; CDR3 protein: CASSPLTASYEQYF
D gene: NA; J gene: TRBJ1-6; clone size: NA; V gene: TRBV15; CDR3 DNA: TGTGCCACCGGGGAAGATTCACCCCTCCACTTT; CDR3 protein: CATGEDSPLHF
D gene: NA; J gene: TRBJ2-1; clone size: NA; V gene: TRBV28; CDR3 DNA: TGTGCCAGCAGTTTGTACAATGAGCAGTTCTTC; CDR3 protein: CASSLYNEQFF
D gene: NA; J gene: TRBJ1-2; clone size: NA; V gene: TRBV12-3/TRBV12-4; CDR3 DNA: TGTGCCAGCAGTATGGGGAACTATGGCTACACCTTC; CDR3 protein: CASSMGNYGYTF
D gene: NA; J gene: TRBJ2-2; clone size: NA; V gene: TRBV6-2/TRBV6-3; CDR3 DNA: TGTGCCAGCAGTTTTTCAGCGGAATCGAACACCGGGGAGCTGTTTTTT; CDR3 protein: CASSFSAESNTGELFF
D gene: NA; J gene: TRBJ2-7; clone size: few; V gene: TRBV29-1; CDR3 DNA: TGCAGCGTTGTCCCCAGCTACTCCTACGAGCAGTACTTC; CDR3 protein: CSVVPSYSYEQYF
D gene: TRBD2; J gene: TRBJ2-1; clone size: NA; V gene: TRBV7-2; CDR3 DNA: TGTGCCAGCAGCTTATCCGGGACTAGGGCCACTGAGCAGTTCTTC; CDR3 protein: CASSLSGTRATEQFF
D gene: TRBD1; J gene: TRBJ2-2; clone size: few; V gene: TRBV4-2; CDR3 DNA: TGTGCCAGCAGCCACGAGCAGGGGGCGCCCGGGGAGCTGTTTTTT; CDR3 protein: CASSHEQGAPGELFF
D gene: TRBD1; J gene: TRBJ2-5; clone size: few; V gene: TRBV3-1; CDR3 DNA: TGTGCCAGCAGCCAAATACAGGGGGGCCAAGAGACCCAGTACTTC; CDR3 protein: CASSQIQGGQETQYF
D gene: TRBD2; J gene: TRBJ2-5; clone size: NA; V gene: TRBV5-1; CDR3 DNA: TGCGCCAGCAGCTTGGGACTAGCGGGAGGGAGTATGGAGACCCAGTACTTC; CDR3 protein: CASSLGLAGGSMETQYF
D gene: TRBD2; J gene: TRBJ2-1; clone size: few; V gene: TRBV20-1; CDR3 DNA: TGCAGTGCTAGGGGATTAGCGGGAGGGCCGAATGAGCAGTTCTTC; CDR3 protein: CSARGLAGGPNEQFF
D gene: NA; J gene: TRBJ1-1; clone size: few; V gene: TRBV24-1; CDR3 DNA: TGTGCCACCAGTGACTCCCGGGTAAGGGAAGCTTTCTTT; CDR3 protein: CATSDSRVREAFF
D gene: NA; J gene: TRBJ2-7; clone size: NA; V gene: TRBV12-3/TRBV12-4; CDR3 DNA: TGTGCCAGCAGCCCAGGGGTCTCCTACGAGCAGTACTTC; CDR3 protein: CASSPGVSYEQYF
D gene: NA; J gene: TRBJ1-6; clone size: NA; V gene: TRBV28; CDR3 DNA: TGTGCCAGCAGTTCACCCCTCCACTTT; CDR3 protein: CASSSPLHF
D gene: NA; J gene: TRBJ2-7; clone size: NA; V gene: TRBV5-1; CDR3 DNA: TGCGCCAGCAGCTTGGCCGAGATTGGCTCCTACGAGCAGTACTTC; CDR3 protein: CASSLAEIGSYEQYF
D gene: NA; J gene: TRBJ1-2; clone size: few; V gene: TRBV5-1; CDR3 DNA: TGCGCCAGCAGCTTGGACAACTATGGCTACACCTTC; CDR3 protein: CASSLDNYGYTF
D gene: NA; J gene: TRBJ2-3; clone size: many; V gene: TRBV4-2; CDR3 DNA: TGTGCCAGCAGCCCGAGAGAGACAGGAACAGATACGCAGTATTTT; CDR3 protein: CASSPRETGTDTQYF
D gene: NA; J gene: TRBJ2-2; clone size: many; V gene: TRBV4-1; CDR3 DNA: TGCGCCAGCAGCCAAGGCGCGACCGGGGAGCTGTTTTTT; CDR3 protein: CASSQGATGELFF
D gene: NA; J gene: TRBJ2-6; clone size: NA; V gene: TRBV5-1; CDR3 DNA: TGCGCCAGCAGCGTCATGAGCTCTGGGGCCAACGTCCTGACTTTC; CDR3 protein: CASSVMSSGANVLTF
D gene: NA; J gene: TRBJ2-1; clone size: NA; V gene: TRBV5-5; CDR3 DNA: TGTGCCAGCGGAAACGGGCGCGGCTCCTACAATGAGCAGTTCTTC; CDR3 protein: CASGNGRGSYNEQFF
D gene: NA; J gene: TRBJ1-1; clone size: NA; V gene: TRBV6-1; CDR3 DNA: TGTGCCAGCACCCCCGGGCGGGGCCCCGATTATGAAGCTTTCTTT; CDR3 protein: CASTPGRGPDYEAFF
D gene: NA; J gene: TRBJ2-7; clone size: few; V gene: TRBV4-2; CDR3 DNA: TGTGCCAGCAGCCAAGAGATGGAGGGATTCTACGAGCAGTACTTC; CDR3 protein: CASSQEMEGFYEQYF
D gene: TRBD1; J gene: TRBJ1-2; clone size: NA; V gene: TRBV28; CDR3 DNA: TGTGCCAGCATTCAGGGGGAGGGGAGTGGCTACACCTTC; CDR3 protein: CASIQGEGSGYTF
D gene: NA; J gene: TRBJ1-2; clone size: few; V gene: TRBV7-8; CDR3 DNA: TGTGCCAGCAGCTTAGTTCGGGGTTCGAACTATGGCTACACCTTC; CDR3 protein: CASSLVRGSNYGYTF
D gene: NA; J gene: TRBJ2-7; clone size: NA; V gene: TRBV15; CDR3 DNA: TGTGCCACCAGCAGACCCCTCGGGCACGAGCAGTACTTC; CDR3 protein: CATSRPLGHEQYF
D gene: NA; J gene: TRBJ2-3; clone size: few; V gene: TRBV7-9; CDR3 DNA: TGTGCCAGCAGCCCCTCTGAGGGAATAACGCAGTATTTT; CDR3 protein: CASSPSEGITQYF
D gene: NA; J gene: TRBJ2-3; clone size: NA; V gene: TRBV11-2; CDR3 DNA: TGTGCCAGCAGCCACGCCCCGCGGGGGCCGGGGGATACGCAGTATTTT; CDR3 protein: CASSHAPRGPGDTQYF
D gene: NA; J gene: TRBJ1-3; clone size: NA; V gene: TRBV6-5; CDR3 DNA: TGTGCCAGCAGTTACTCGGTAGACTCTGGAAACACCATATATTTT; CDR3 protein: CASSYSVDSGNTIYF
D gene: TRBD1; J gene: TRBJ1-5; clone size: once; V gene: TRBV5-6; CDR3 DNA: TGTGCCAGCAGCTTCAAAGGGATGACAGGGAGTGGGTATAGCAATCAGCCCCAGCATTTT; CDR3 protein: CASSFKGMTGSGYSNQPQHF
D gene: TRBD1; J gene: TRBJ2-2; clone size: few; V gene: TRBV7-7; CDR3 DNA: TGTGCTAGCAGCCAAAACCTCGGGACAGGCGTGAACACCGGGGAGCTGTTTTTT; CDR3 protein: CASSQNLGTGVNTGELFF
D gene: NA; J gene: TRBJ2-4; clone size: NA; V gene: TRBV12-3/TRBV12-4; CDR3 DNA: TGTGCCAGCAGTTTACCCCGACAAAGGAACATTCAGTACTTC; CDR3 protein: CASSLPRQRNIQYF
D gene: NA; J gene: TRBJ1-5; clone size: NA; V gene: TRBV14; CDR3 DNA: TGTGCCAGCAGCCAAGAACAGAATCAGCCCCAGCATTTT; CDR3 protein: CASSQEQNQPQHF
D gene: NA; J gene: TRBJ2-4; clone size: few; V gene: TRBV11-2; CDR3 DNA: TGTGCCAGCAGCACTAGGACGGGACCGCGTTTCTTC; CDR3 protein: CASSTRTGPRFF
D gene: NA; J gene: TRBJ1-2; clone size: NA; V gene: TRBV4-2; CDR3 DNA: TGTGCCAGCAGCCAGGGGGGGCACCTGGGGTATGGCTACACCTTC; CDR3 protein: CASSQGGHLGYGYTF
D gene: NA; J gene: TRBJ2-3; clone size: NA; V gene: TRBV6-6; CDR3 DNA: TGTGCCAGCAGTTCCTACACAGATACGCAGTATTTT; CDR3 protein: CASSSYTDTQYF
D gene: NA; J gene: TRBJ1-4; clone size: NA; V gene: TRBV4-3; CDR3 DNA: TGCGCCAGCAGCCAAGGGACAGCTAATGAAAAACTGTTTTTT; CDR3 protein: CASSQGTANEKLFF
D gene: TRBD1; J gene: TRBJ2-5; clone size: few; V gene: TRBV5-1; CDR3 DNA: TGCGCCAGTCGACAGGGGAGGACAGAGACCCAGTACTTC; CDR3 protein: CASRQGRTETQYF
D gene: TRBD1; J gene: TRBJ1-1; clone size: many; V gene: TRBV4-1; CDR3 DNA: TGCGCCAGCAGCCAAGCTCACGGGACAGGGAACACTGAAGCTTTCTTT; CDR3 protein: CASSQAHGTGNTEAFF
D gene: TRBD1; J gene: TRBJ1-3; clone size: NA; V gene: TRBV7-2; CDR3 DNA: TGTGCCAGCAGCTTAGTTACAGGGGGGGCTGGGAGAGACACCATATATTTT; CDR3 protein: CASSLVTGGAGRDTIYF
D gene: NA; J gene: TRBJ2-7; clone size: NA; V gene: TRBV28; CDR3 DNA: TGTGCCAGCAGTTTTCCCGGGCCTCGGGAAAGGGCCGGTGGCTACGAGCAGTACTTC; CDR3 protein: CASSFPGPRERAGGYEQYF
D gene: NA; J gene: TRBJ2-3; clone size: NA; V gene: TRBV29-1; CDR3 DNA: TGCAGCGTTGAATCCTATGGGGATACGCAGTATTTT; CDR3 protein: CSVESYGDTQYF
D gene: TRBD2; J gene: TRBJ2-3; clone size: once; V gene: TRBV29-1; CDR3 DNA: TGCAGCGTGGGGACTAGCGGGAGCACAGATACGCAGTATTTT; CDR3 protein: CSVGTSGSTDTQYF
D gene: NA; J gene: TRBJ1-1; clone size: NA; V gene: TRBV21-1; CDR3 DNA: TGTGCCAGCAGCAGGCTGAACACTGAAGCTTTCTTT; CDR3 protein: CASSRLNTEAFF
D gene: NA; J gene: TRBJ1-2; clone size: NA; V gene: TRBV4-1; CDR3 DNA: TGCGCCAGCAGCCCTCCCCCGACAGAGCTGCTCTATGGCTACACCTTC; CDR3 protein: CASSPPPTELLYGYTF
D gene: NA; J gene: TRBJ2-7; clone size: NA; V gene: TRBV11-1; CDR3 DNA: TGTGCCAGCACCCATGGAGGGGGCCTTCTCGAGCAGTACTTC; CDR3 protein: CASTHGGGLLEQYF
D gene: NA; J gene: TRBJ1-6; clone size: NA; V gene: TRBV7-9; CDR3 DNA: TGTGCCAGCAGCTTAGGGCAGGCCTCTAATTCACCCCTCCACTTT; CDR3 protein: CASSLGQASNSPLHF